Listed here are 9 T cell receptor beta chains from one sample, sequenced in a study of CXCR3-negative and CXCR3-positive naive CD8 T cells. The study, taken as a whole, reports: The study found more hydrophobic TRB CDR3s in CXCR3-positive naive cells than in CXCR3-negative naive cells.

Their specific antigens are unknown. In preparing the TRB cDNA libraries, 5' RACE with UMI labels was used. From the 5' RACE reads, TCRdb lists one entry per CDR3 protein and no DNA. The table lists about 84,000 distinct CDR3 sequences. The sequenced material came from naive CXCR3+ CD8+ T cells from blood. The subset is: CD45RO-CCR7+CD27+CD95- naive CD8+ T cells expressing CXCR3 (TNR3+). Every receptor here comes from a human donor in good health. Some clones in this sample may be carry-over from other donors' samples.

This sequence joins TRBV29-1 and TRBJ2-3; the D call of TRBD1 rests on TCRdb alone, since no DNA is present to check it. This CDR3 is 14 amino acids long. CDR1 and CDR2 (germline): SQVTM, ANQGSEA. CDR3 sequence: CSVGDRGRTDTQYF.

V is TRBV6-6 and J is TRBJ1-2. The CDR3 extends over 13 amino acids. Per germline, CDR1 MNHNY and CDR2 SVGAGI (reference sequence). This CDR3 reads CASSSGQHYGYTF.

CDR3 amino acids: CASDDRGNEQFF. V and J are TRBV19 and TRBJ2-1; TCRdb selects TRBD1, and the lack of DNA leaves this call unchecked. CDR1 and CDR2 from the germline V gene are LNHDA and SQIVND (reference sequence). This CDR3 spans 12 amino acids.

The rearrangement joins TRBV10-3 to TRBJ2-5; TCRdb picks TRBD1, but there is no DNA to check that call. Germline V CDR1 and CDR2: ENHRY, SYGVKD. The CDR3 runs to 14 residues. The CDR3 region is CAISEQDREETQYF.

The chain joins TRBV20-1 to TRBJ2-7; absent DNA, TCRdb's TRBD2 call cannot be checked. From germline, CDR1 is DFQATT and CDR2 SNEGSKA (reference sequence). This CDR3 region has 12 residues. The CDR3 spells CSAGDWIYEQYF.

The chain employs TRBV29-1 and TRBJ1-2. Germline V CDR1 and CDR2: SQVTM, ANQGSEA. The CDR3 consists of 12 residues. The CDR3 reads CSVEEGGSGYTF.

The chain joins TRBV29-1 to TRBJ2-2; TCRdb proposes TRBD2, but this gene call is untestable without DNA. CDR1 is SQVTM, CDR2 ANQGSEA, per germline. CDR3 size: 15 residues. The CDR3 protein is CSVETSGSRTGELFF.

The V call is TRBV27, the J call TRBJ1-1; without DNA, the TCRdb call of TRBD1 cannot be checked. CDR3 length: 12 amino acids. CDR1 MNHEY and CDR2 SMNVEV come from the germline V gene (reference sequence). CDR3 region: CASGQAAGEAFF.

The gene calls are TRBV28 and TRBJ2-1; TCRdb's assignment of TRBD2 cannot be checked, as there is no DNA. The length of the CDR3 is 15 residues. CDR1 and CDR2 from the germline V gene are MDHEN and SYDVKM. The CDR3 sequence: CASSGAGLAINEQFF.